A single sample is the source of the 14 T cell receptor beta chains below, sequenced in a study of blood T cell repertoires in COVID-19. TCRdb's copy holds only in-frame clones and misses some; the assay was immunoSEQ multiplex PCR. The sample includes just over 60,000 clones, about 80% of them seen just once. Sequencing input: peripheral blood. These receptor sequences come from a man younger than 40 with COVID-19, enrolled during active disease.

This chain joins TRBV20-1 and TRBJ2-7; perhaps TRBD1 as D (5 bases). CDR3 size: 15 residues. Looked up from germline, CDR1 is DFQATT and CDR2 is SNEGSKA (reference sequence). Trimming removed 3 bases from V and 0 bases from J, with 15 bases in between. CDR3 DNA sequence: TGCAGTGCTAGTGTTGACAGTCCTAGCTCCTACGAGCAGTACTTC. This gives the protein CSASVDSPSSYEQYF.

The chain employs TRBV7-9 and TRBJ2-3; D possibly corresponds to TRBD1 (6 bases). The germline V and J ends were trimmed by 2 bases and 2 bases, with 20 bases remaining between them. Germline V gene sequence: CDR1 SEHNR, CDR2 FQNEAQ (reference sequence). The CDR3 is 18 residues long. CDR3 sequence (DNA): TGTGCCAGCAGCTTACCGGAGGCAGGGGCAGATTCCACAGATACGCAGTATTTT. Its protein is CASSLPEAGADSTDTQYF.

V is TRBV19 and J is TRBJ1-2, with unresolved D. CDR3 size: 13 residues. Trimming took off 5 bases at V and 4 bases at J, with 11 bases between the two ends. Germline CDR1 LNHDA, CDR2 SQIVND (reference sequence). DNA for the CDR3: TGTGCCAGTAGTGAACGACTGTTCTATGGCTACACCTTC. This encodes CASSERLFYGYTF.

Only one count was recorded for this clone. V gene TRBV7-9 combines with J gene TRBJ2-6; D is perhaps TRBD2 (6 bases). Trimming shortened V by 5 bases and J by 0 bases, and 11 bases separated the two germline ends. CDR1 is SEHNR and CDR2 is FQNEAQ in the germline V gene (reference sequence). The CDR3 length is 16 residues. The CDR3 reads CASSPGTPSGANVLTF. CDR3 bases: TGTGCCAGCAGCCCAGGGACTCCCTCTGGGGCCAACGTCCTGACTTTC.

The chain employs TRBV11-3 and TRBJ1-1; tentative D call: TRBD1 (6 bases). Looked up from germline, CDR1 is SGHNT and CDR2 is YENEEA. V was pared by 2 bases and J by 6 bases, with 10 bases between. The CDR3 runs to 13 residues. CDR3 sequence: CASSLWAGAEAFF. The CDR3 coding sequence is TGTGCCAGCAGCTTATGGGCAGGGGCTGAAGCTTTCTTT.

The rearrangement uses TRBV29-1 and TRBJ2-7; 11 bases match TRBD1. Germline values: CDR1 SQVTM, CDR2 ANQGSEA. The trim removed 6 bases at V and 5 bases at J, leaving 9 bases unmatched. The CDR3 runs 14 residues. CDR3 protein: CSVTIPGQGDEQYF. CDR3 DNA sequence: TGCAGCGTGACAATCCCGGGACAGGGGGACGAGCAGTACTTC.

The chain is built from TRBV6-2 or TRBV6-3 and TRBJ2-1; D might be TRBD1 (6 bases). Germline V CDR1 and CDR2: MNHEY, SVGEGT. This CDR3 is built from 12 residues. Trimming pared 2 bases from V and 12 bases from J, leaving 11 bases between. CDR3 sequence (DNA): TGTGCCAGCAGTTACAATCTGGACAGGCAGTTCTTC. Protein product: CASSYNLDRQFF.

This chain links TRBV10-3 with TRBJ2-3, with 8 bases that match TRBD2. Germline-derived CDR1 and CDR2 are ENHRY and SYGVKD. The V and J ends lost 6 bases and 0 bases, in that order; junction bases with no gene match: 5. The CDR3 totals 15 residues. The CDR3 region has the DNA TGTGCCATCAGCCAACTAGCGGCTAGCACAGATACGCAGTATTTT. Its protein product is CAISQLAASTDTQYF.

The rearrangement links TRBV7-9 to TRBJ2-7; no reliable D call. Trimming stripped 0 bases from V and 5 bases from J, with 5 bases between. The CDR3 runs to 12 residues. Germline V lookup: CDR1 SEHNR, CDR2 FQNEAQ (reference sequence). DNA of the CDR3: TGTGCCAGCAGCTTAGCCAGGAACGAGCAGTACTTC. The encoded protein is CASSLARNEQYF.

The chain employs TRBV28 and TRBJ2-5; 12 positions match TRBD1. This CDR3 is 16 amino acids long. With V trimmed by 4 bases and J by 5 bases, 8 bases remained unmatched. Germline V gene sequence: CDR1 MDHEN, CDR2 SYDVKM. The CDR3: CASSSPGQGARETQYF. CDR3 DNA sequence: TGTGCCAGCAGTTCCCCGGGACAGGGGGCGCGGGAGACCCAGTACTTC.

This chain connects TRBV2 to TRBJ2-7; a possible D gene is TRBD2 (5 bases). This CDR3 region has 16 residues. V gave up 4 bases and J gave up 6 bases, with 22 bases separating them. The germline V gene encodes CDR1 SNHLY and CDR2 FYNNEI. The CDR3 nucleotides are TGTGCCAGCAGTGCGAGACGGAGAACGGGGATTTTCGAGCAGTACTTC. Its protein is CASSARRRTGIFEQYF.

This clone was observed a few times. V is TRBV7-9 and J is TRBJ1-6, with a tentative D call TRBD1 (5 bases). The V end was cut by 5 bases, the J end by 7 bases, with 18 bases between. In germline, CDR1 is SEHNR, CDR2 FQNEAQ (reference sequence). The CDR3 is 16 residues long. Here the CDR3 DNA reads TGTGCCAGCAGCGACAACCTACAGGCCCGGAATTCACCCCTCCACTTT. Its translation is CASSDNLQARNSPLHF.

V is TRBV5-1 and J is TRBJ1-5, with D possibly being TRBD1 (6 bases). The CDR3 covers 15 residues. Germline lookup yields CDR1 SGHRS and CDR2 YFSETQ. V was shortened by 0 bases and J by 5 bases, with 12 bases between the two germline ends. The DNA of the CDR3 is TGCGCCAGCAGCTTGGGGACAGAGAACTATCAGCCCCAGCATTTT. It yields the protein CASSLGTENYQPQHF. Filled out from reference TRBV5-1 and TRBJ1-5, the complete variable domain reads KAGVTQTPRYLIKTRGQQVTLSCSPISGHRSVSWYQQTPGQGLQFLFEYFSETQRNKGNFPGRFSGRQFSNSRSEMNVSTLELGDSALYLCASSLGTENYQPQHFGDGTRLSIL.

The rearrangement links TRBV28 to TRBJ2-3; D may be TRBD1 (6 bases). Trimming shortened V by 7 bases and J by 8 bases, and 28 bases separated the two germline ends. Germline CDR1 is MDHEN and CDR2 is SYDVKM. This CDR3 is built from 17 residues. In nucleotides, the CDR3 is TGTGCCAGCACCCCCGGGACACCCACCCCTCTGTGGGGTACGCAGTATTTT. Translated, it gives CASTPGTPTPLWGTQYF.